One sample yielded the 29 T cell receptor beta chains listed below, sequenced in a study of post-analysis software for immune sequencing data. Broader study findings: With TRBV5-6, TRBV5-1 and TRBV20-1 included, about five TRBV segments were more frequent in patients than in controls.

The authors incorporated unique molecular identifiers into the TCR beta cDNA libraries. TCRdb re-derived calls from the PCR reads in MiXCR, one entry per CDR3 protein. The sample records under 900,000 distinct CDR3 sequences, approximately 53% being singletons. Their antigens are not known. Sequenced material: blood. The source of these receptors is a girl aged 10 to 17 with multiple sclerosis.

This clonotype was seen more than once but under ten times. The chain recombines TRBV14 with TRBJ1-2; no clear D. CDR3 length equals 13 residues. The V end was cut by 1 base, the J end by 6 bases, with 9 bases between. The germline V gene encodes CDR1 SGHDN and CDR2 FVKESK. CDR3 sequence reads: CASSQANRHGYTF. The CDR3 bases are TGTGCCAGCAGCCAAGCCAATCGTCATGGCTACACCTTC.

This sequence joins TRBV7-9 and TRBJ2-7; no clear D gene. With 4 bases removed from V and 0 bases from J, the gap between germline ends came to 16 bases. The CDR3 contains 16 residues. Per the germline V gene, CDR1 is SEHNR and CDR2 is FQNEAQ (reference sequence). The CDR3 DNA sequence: TGTGCCAGCAGCTCCACCCCCGGATCGAGCTCCTACGAGCAGTACTTC. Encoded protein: CASSSTPGSSSYEQYF.

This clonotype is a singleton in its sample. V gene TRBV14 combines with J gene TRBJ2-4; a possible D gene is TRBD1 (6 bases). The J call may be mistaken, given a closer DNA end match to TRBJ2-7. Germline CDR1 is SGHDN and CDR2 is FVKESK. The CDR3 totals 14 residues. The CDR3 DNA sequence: TGTGCCAGCAGCCTGTCACCGGGACACTACGAGCAGTACTTC. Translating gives CASSLSPGHYEQYF.

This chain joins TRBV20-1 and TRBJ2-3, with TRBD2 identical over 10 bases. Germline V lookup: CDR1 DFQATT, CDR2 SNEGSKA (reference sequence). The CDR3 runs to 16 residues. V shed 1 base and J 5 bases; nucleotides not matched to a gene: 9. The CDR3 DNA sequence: TGCAGTGCTAGAGCCGTTACTAGCGGGACGGTAGATACGCAGTATTTT. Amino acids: CSARAVTSGTVDTQYF.

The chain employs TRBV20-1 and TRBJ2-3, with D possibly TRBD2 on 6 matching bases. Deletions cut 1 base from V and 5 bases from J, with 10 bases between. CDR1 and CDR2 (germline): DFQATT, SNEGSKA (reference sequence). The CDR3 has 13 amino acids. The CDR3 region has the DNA TGCAGTGCTAGAGTTGCGGGACGAGATACGCAGTATTTT. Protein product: CSARVAGRDTQYF.

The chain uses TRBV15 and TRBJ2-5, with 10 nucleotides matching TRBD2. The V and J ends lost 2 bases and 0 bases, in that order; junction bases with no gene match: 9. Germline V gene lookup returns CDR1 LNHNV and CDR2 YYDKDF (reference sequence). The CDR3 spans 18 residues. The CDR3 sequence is CATSRRSLAGAYQETQYF. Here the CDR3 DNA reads TGTGCCACCAGCAGACGGAGTCTAGCGGGGGCATACCAAGAGACCCAGTACTTC.

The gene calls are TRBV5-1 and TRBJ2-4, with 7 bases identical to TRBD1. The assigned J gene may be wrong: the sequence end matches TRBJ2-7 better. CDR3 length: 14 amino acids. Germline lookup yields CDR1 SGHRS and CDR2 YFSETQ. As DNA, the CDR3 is TGCGCCAGCAGACGACAGGGCGTGTTGAACGAGCAGTACTTC. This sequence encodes CASRRQGVLNEQYF.

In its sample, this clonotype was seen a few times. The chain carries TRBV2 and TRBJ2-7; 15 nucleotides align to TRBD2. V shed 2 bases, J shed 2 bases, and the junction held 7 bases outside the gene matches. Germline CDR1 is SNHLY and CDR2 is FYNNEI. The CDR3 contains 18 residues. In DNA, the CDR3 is TGTGCCAGCAGTGAACCGGGACTAGCGGGAGGCCTAACCTACGAGCAGTACTTC. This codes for CASSEPGLAGGLTYEQYF. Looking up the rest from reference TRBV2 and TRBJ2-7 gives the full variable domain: EPEVTQTPSHQVTQMGQEVILRCVPISNHLYFYWYRQILGQKVEFLVSFYNNEISEKSEIFDDQFSVERPDGSNFTLKIRSTKLEDSAMYFCASSEPGLAGGLTYEQYFGPGTRLTVT.

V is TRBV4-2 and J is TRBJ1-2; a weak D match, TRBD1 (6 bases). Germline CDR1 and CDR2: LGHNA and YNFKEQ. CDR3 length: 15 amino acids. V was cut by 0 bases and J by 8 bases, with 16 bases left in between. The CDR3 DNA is TGTGCCAGCAGCCAAGATTTAGCAGGGGCGTCAGGCTACACCTTC. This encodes CASSQDLAGASGYTF.

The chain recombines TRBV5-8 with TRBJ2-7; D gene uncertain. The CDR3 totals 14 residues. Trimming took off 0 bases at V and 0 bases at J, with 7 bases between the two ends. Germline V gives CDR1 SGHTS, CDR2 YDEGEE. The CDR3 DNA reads TGTGCCAGCAGCTTGGACTCCAGCTCCTACGAGCAGTACTTC. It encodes CASSLDSSSYEQYF.

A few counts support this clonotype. The CDR3 here is CSAPSGGFLRETQYF. The CDR3 bases are TGCAGTGCTCCCTCGGGGGGATTCCTCCGAGAGACCCAGTACTTC. The rearrangement joins TRBV20-1 to TRBJ2-5; 7 bases match TRBD2. Per the germline V gene, CDR1 is DFQATT and CDR2 is SNEGSKA (reference sequence). The V gene end was trimmed by 5 bases and the J gene end by 4 bases; junction bases not matched to a gene: 13. This CDR3 has 15 residues.

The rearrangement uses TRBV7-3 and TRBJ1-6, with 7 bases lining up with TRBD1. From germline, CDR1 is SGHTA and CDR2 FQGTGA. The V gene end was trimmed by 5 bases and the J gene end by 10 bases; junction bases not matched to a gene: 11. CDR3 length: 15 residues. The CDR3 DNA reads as TGTGCCAGCAGCCGACAGGGACGGGGAGGCTCACCCCTCCACTTT. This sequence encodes CASSRQGRGGSPLHF.

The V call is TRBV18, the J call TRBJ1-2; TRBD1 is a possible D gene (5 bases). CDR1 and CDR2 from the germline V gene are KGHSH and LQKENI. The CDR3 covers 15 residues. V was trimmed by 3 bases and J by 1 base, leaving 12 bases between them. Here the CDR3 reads CASSPRGENNYGYTF. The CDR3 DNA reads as TGTGCCAGCTCACCGCGAGGGGAGAATAACTATGGCTACACCTTC.

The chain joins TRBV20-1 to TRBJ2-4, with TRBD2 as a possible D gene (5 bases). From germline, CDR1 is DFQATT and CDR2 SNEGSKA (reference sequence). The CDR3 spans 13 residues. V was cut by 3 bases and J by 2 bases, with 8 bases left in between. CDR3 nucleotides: TGCAGTGCTAGCTCCGGGACCAAAAACATTCAGTACTTC. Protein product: CSASSGTKNIQYF.

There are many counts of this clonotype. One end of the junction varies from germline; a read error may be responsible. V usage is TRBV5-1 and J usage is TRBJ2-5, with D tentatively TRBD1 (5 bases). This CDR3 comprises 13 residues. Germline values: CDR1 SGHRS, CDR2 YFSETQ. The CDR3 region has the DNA TGTGCCAGCAGCTTAAGGGGCGGTGAGACCCAGTACTTC. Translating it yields CASSLRGGETQYF.

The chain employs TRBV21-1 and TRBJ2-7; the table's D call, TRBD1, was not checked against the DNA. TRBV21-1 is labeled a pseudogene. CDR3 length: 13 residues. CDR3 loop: CASRLTGAVEQYF. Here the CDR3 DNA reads TGTGCCAGCAGATTGACAGGGGCGGTCGAGCAGTACTTC.

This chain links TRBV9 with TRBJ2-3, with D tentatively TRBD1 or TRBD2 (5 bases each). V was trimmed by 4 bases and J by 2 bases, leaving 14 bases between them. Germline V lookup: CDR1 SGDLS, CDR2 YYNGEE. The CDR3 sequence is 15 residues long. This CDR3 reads CASSLRRDPTDTQYF. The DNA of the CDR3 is TGTGCCAGCAGCCTCCGCCGGGACCCCACAGATACGCAGTATTTT. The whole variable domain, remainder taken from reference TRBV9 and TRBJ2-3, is DSGVTQTPKHLITATGQRVTLRCSPRSGDLSVYWYQQSLDQGLQFLIQYYNGEERAKGNILERFSAQQFPDLHSELNLSSLELGDSALYFCASSLRRDPTDTQYFGPGTRLTVL.

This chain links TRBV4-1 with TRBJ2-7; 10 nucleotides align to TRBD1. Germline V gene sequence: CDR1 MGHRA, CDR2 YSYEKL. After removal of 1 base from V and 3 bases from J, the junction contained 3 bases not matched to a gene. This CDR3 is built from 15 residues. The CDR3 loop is CASSQGQGAVYEQYF. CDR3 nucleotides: TGCGCCAGCAGCCAAGGACAGGGGGCCGTCTACGAGCAGTACTTC.

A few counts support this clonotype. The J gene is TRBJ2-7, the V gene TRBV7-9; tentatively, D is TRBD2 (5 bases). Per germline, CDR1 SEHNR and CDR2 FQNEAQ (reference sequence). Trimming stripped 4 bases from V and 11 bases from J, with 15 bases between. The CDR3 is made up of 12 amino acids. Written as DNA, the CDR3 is TGTGCCAGCAGCTCCCGGACTGATTTGGAGTACTTC. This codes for CASSSRTDLEYF.

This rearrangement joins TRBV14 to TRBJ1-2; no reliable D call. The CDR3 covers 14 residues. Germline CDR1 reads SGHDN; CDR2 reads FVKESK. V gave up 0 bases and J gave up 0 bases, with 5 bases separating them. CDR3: CASSQDRANYGYTF. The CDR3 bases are TGTGCCAGCAGCCAAGATCGCGCTAACTATGGCTACACCTTC.

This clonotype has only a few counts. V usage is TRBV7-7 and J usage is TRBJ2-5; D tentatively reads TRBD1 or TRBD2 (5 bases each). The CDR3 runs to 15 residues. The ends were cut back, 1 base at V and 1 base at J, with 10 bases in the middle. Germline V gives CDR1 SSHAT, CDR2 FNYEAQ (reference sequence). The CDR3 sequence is CASSLEWGSQETQYF. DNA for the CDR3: TGTGCCAGCAGCTTAGAGTGGGGGTCCCAAGAGACCCAGTACTTC.

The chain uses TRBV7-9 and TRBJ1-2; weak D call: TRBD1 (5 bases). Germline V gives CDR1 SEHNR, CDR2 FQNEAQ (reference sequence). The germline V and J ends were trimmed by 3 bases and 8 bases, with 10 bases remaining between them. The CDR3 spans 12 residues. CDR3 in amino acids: CASSFSGIGYTF. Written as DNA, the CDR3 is TGTGCCAGCAGCTTTTCAGGGATCGGCTACACCTTC.

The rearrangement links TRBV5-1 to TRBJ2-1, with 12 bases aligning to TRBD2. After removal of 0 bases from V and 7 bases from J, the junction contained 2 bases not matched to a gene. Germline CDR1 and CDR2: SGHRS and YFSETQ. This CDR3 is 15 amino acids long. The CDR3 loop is CASSLVTSGRNEQFF. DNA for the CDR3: TGCGCCAGCAGCTTGGTCACTAGCGGGAGGAATGAGCAGTTCTTC.

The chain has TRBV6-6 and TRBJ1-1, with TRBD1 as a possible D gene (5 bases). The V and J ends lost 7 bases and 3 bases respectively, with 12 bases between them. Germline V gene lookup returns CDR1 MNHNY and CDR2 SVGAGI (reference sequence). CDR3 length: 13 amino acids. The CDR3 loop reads CASKLGTYTEAFF. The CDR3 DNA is TGTGCCAGCAAACTCGGGACTTACACTGAAGCTTTCTTT.

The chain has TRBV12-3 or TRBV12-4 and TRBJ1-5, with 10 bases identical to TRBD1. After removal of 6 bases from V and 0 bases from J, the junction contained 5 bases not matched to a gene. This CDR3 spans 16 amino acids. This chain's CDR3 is CASSMDRGNSNQPQHF. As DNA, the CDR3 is TGTGCCAGCAGCATGGACAGGGGGAATAGCAATCAGCCCCAGCATTTT.

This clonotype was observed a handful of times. The chain's CDR3 is CASAGTGGRSGANVLTF. The CDR3 DNA sequence: TGTGCCAGCGCAGGGACAGGGGGCAGAAGCGGGGCCAACGTCCTGACTTTC. V usage is TRBV12-3 or TRBV12-4 and J usage is TRBJ2-6, with 12 bases matching TRBD1. This CDR3 has 17 residues. The V segment lost 8 bases and the J segment 4 bases; nucleotides outside the gene matches: 9.

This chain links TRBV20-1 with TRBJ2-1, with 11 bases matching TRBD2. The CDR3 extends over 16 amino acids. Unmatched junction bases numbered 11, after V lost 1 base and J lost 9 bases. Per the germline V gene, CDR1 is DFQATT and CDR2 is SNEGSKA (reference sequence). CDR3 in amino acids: CSARAFRVAGGSEQFF. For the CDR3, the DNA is TGCAGTGCTAGAGCTTTCCGAGTAGCGGGGGGGAGTGAGCAGTTCTTC.

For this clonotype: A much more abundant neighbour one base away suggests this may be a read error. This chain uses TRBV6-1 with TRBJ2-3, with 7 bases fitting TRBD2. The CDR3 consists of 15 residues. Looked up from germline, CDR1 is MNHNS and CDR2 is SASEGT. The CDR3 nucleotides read TGTGCCAGCAGTGAATCTAGCGGAAGCACAGATGCGCAGTATTTT. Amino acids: CASSESSGSTDAQYF.

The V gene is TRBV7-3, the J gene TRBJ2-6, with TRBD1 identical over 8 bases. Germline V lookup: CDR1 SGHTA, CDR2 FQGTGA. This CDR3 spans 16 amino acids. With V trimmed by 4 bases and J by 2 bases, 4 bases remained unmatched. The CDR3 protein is CASSSRTGTGANVLTF. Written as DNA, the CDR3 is TGTGCCAGCAGCTCCAGGACAGGGACTGGGGCCAACGTCCTGACTTTC.